This TCR beta chain was recovered during a study of beta chain features in type 1 diabetes. Expressed TCRB transcripts were sequenced after all isolated RNA was converted to cDNA. An average around 3.8 million reads came from naive, central memory and regulatory T cell samples. The data were produced by immunoSEQ multiplex PCR, yet TCRdb's version contains in-frame clones alone and is incomplete. The sample lists around 300,000 clones, roughly 8% occurring once. J was trimmed by 3 bases and V by 2 bases; bases with no gene match: 7. Germline V CDR1 and CDR2: LGHNA, YSLEER. The CDR3 length is 15 residues. Overall study results and limits: Patients' naive, central memory and regulatory TCRB repertoires appeared more alike than those of healthy donors.

This clone has a handful of counts. Its specificity is unknown. This sequence was found in a woman aged 18-29 years in good health. The chain employs TRBV4-3 and TRBJ2-7; TRBD2 matches at 7 bases. The source material was central memory CD4+ T cells from blood. The CDR3 DNA sequence: TGCGCCAGCAGCCAACTTCCCGGGGGGTTCTACGAGCAGTACTTC. Translation: CASSQLPGGFYEQYF.